Included here is one TCR beta chain sequence, with context. The sample originates from a study of CD8+ T cells in alopecia areata. The wider study: Oral tofacitinib (5 to 10 mg twice daily) was administered to treated patients. Dosing spanned 6 to 18 months on tofacitinib, then 6 months off drug.

Sequencing relied on a cDNA template that was reverse transcribed from extracted RNA. The method was immunoSEQ multiplex PCR; TCRdb's version includes in-frame clones alone and lacks a portion of them. The profile shows about 150,000 clones, approximately 45% of them singletons. The germline gives CDR1 GTSNPN, CDR2 SVGIG (reference sequence). With 0 bases removed from V and 2 bases from J, the gap between germline ends came to 8 bases. This CDR3 has 14 amino acids. The sample taken for sequencing was CD4+ T cells sorted from blood. The clonotype was recovered from a human donor with alopecia areata. The V gene is TRBV30, the J gene TRBJ2-1; D not resolved. CDR3 DNA sequence: TGTGCCTGGAGTGTCCAGACACCCTACAATGAGCAGTTCTTC. Its protein is CAWSVQTPYNEQFF. The full variable domain, its missing parts supplied by reference TRBV30 and TRBJ2-1, is SQTIHQWPATLVQPVGSPLSLECTVEGTSNPNLYWYRQAAGRGLQLLFYSVGIGQISSEVPQNLSASRPQDRQFILSSKKLLLSDSGFYLCAWSVQTPYNEQFFGPGTRLTVL.